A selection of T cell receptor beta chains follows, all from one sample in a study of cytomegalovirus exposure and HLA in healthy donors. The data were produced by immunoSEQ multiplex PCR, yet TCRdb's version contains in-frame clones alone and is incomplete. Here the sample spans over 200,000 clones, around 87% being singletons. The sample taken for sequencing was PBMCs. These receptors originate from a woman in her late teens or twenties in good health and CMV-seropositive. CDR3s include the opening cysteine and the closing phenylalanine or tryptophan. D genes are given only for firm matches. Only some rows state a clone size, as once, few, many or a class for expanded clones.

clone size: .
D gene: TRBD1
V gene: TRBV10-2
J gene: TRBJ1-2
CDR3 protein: CASSYRDRDYGYTF
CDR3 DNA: TGCGCCAGCAGTTACCGAGACAGGGACTATGGCTACACCTTC

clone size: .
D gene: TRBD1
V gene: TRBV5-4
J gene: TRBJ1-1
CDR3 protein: CASSLKGQGRMNTEAFF
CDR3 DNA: TGTGCCAGCAGCTTGAAGGGACAGGGGAGGATGAACACTGAAGCTTTCTTT

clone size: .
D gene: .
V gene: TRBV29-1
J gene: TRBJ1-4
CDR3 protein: CSVEMDTANEKLFF
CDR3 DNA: TGCAGCGTTGAGATGGACACCGCTAATGAAAAACTGTTTTTT

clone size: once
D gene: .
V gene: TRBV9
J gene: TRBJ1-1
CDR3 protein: CASSVGAGSNTEAFF
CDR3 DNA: TGTGCCAGCAGCGTGGGCGCAGGGTCGAACACTGAAGCTTTCTTT

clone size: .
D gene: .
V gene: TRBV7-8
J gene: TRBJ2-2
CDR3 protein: CASSLAGLTGELFF
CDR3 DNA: TGTGCCAGCAGCTTAGCCGGGTTGACCGGGGAGCTGTTTTTT

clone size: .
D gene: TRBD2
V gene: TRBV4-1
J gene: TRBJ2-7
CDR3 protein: CASSPETQGTSGIWEQYF
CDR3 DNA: TGCGCCAGCAGCCCAGAAACCCAGGGGACTAGCGGGATTTGGGAGCAGTACTTC

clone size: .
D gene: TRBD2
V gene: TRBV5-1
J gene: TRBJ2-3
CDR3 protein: CASSLGLAATDTQYF
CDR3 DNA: TGCGCCAGCAGCCTGGGACTAGCGGCCACAGATACGCAGTATTTT

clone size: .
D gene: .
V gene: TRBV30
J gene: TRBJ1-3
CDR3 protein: CAWSGEWNTIYF
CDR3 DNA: TGTGCCTGGAGTGGGGAGTGGAACACCATATATTTT

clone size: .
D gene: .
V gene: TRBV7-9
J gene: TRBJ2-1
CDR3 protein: CASSLALGGRGNEQFF
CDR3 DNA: TGTGCCAGCAGCTTAGCACTTGGAGGGCGGGGCAATGAGCAGTTCTTC

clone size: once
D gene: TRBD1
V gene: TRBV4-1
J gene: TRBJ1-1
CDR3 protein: CASSSTGGLSIGFF
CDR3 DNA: TGCGCCAGCAGCTCGACAGGGGGCCTCTCTATTGGTTTCTTT

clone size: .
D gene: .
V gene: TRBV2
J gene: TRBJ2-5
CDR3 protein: CASSATVKETQYF
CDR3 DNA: TGTGCCAGCAGCGCGACAGTGAAAGAGACCCAGTACTTC

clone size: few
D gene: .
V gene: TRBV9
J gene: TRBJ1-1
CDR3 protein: CASSHATLGRGRGSTEAFF
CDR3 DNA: TGTGCCAGCAGCCACGCTACATTGGGCCGGGGGAGAGGGAGCACTGAAGCTTTCTTT

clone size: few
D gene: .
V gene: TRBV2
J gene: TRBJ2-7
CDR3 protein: CASQDTYYEQYF
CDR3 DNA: TGTGCCAGCCAAGACACGTACTACGAGCAGTACTTC

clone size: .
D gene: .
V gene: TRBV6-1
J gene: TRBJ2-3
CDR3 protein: CASSETILRGTQYF
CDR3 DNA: TGTGCCAGCAGTGAAACGATTCTGCGGGGTACGCAGTATTTT

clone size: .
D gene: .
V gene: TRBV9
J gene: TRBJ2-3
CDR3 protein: CASSVDSTDTQYF
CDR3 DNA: TGTGCCAGCAGCGTCGACAGTACAGATACGCAGTATTTT

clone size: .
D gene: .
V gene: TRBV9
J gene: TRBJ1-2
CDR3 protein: CASSVGQNYGYTF
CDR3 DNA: TGTGCCAGCAGCGTAGGACAGAACTATGGCTACACCTTC

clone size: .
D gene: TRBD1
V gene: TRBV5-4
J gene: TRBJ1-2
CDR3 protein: CASSPDRANYGYTF
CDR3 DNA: TGTGCCAGCAGCCCGGACAGGGCTAACTATGGCTACACCTTC

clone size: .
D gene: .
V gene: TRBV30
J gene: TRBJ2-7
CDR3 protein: CAWSPSRDTEQYF
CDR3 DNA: TGTGCCTGGAGTCCCTCCCGGGACACCGAGCAGTACTTC

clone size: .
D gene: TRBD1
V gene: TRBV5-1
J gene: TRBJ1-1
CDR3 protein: CASSPRGTGATEAFF
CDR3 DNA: TGCGCCAGCAGCCCCCGTGGGACAGGGGCCACTGAAGCTTTCTTT

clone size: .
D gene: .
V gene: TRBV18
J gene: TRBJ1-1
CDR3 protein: CASSPGLTRGGEEAFF
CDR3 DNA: TGTGCCAGCTCACCCGGTTTGACGAGGGGCGGGGAAGAAGCTTTCTTT

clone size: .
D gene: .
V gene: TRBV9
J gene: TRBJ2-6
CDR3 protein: CASSFRGGDVLTF
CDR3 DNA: TGTGCCAGCAGCTTTAGAGGGGGGGACGTCCTGACTTTC

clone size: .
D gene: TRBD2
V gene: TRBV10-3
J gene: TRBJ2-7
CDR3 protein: CAILAGGDEQYF
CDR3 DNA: TGTGCCATTTTAGCGGGAGGGGACGAGCAGTACTTC